This T cell receptor (beta chain) was found in a study of cytomegalovirus exposure and HLA in healthy donors. The study, taken as a whole, reports: Through in vitro validation, a few CMV-associated chains were shown to be specific for CMV antigens. Cytomegalovirus association was listed for 164 TCR beta chains.

As to this clone: Its cognate antigen is unknown.

Germline lookup yields CDR1 LNHDA and CDR2 SQIVND (reference sequence). The length of the CDR3 is 15 residues. V lost 7 bases and J lost 4; bases outside the gene matches: 9. The repertoire was sequenced with immunoSEQ multiplex PCR; TCRdb's copy has only in-frame clones and lacks some. The sample has some 70,000 clones; roughly 90% are singletons. This chain uses TRBV19 with TRBJ1-5; 8 bases align to TRBD1. The source is a woman between 18 and 30 years old in good health and CMV-seronegative. Sequenced input: PBMCs. CDR3 nucleotides: TGTGCCAGTAATTTGGACAGGGTAGGGAATCAGCCCCAGCATTTT. Translating it yields CASNLDRVGNQPQHF.